These 2 T cell receptor beta chains were sequenced from one sample in a study of CD8 T cells in Susac syndrome. Reverse transcription used about 0.5 to 1 ug RNA and random hexamers. MiXCR, run by TCRdb on the immunoSEQ multiplex PCR reads, gives a single entry per CDR3 protein. The sample lists roughly 200,000 distinct CDR3 sequences; 94% were seen once. What was sequenced was CD4+ T cells from PBMCs. The source is a human donor with Susac syndrome.

The J gene is TRBJ1-1, the V gene TRBV6-6, with TRBD1 identical over 7 bases. The germline gives CDR1 MNHNY, CDR2 SVGAGI (reference sequence). The V and J ends lost 2 bases and 0 bases, in that order; junction bases with no gene match: 3. This CDR3 spans 15 amino acids. This CDR3 reads CASSYEGAMNTEAFF. The CDR3 DNA reads as TGTGCCAGCAGTTACGAGGGGGCTATGAACACTGAAGCTTTCTTT.

The chain employs TRBV20-1 and TRBJ1-5, with D perhaps matching TRBD1 (5 bases). Trimming left V 3 bases short and J 0 bases short, with 9 bases between. Germline V gives CDR1 DFQATT, CDR2 SNEGSKA (reference sequence). This CDR3 region has 14 residues. The CDR3 DNA reads TGCAGTGCTAGTGCGGGGCCTAGCAATCAGCCCCAGCATTTT. Amino acids: CSASAGPSNQPQHF.